One sample yielded the 23 T cell receptor beta chains listed below, sequenced in a study of human T cells and chemical hapten exposure. Time point described: patch test 3, about 24 weeks after DPC sensitization. As for treatment: therapeutic diphenylcyclopropenone sensitization with weekly scalp DPC. One entry per CDR3 protein results from TCRdb running MiXCR on the RACE reads. In the table there are about 190,000 distinct CDR3 sequences, around a quarter of which are singletons. The sample in question was whole blood, obtained in connection with sensitization to the hapten diphenylcyclopropenone (DPC). These receptors all come from a middle-aged woman with alopecia areata. Some clones in this sample may be carry-over from other donors' samples.

The CDR3 protein is CASSPRALGEQYF. The CDR3 DNA follows: TGTGCCAGCAGTCCCCGGGCCCTGGGCGAGCAGTACTTC. V gene TRBV28 combines with J gene TRBJ2-7; D call uncertain. CDR1 MDHEN and CDR2 SYDVKM come from the germline V gene. With 5 bases removed from V and 6 bases from J, the gap between germline ends came to 14 bases. The CDR3 runs 13 residues.

This clonotype showed up just a few times. The chain links TRBV20-1 to TRBJ2-1, with 7 positions matching TRBD2. This CDR3 comprises 15 residues. Unmatched junction bases numbered 6, after V lost 0 bases and J lost 4 bases. Germline V gene sequence: CDR1 DFQATT, CDR2 SNEGSKA (reference sequence). CDR3 sequence (DNA): TGCAGTGCTAGAGATGGGGGGGACTATTACAATGAGCAGTTCTTC. This gives the protein CSARDGGDYYNEQFF.

This rearrangement joins TRBV4-3 to TRBJ2-2; D gene uncertain. Deletions cut 1 base from V and 2 bases from J, with 11 bases between. The CDR3 consists of 16 residues. Germline V gene lookup returns CDR1 LGHNA and CDR2 YSLEER. The CDR3 nucleotides read TGCGCCAGCAGCCAAGCGCCCGGTCAAAACACCGGGGAGCTGTTTTTT. Translated: CASSQAPGQNTGELFF.

The chain joins TRBV29-1 to TRBJ1-1; the match to TRBD1 covers 8 bases. Germline assignment: CDR1 SQVTM and CDR2 ANQGSEA. The CDR3 is made up of 14 amino acids. Trimming at V came to 4 bases and at J to 5 bases, leaving 9 bases not matched to a gene. CDR3 nucleotide sequence: TGCAGCGTTGGCCTCAGGGGGCGGAGGACTGAAGCTTTCTTT. The encoded protein is CSVGLRGRRTEAFF. Full variable domain (rest looked up from reference TRBV29-1 and TRBJ1-1): SAVISQKPSRDICQRGTSLTIQCQVDSQVTMMFWYRQQPGQSLTLIATANQGSEATYESGFVIDKFPISRPNLTFSTLTVSNMSPEDSSIYLCSVGLRGRRTEAFFGQGTRLTVV.

The chain carries TRBV12-3 or TRBV12-4 and TRBJ2-7; D not certain. The CDR3 consists of 12 residues. Trimming left V 3 bases short and J 3 bases short, with 6 bases between. CDR3 protein: CASSFVHYEQYF. The CDR3 region has the DNA TGTGCCAGCAGTTTCGTACACTACGAGCAGTACTTC.

The rearrangement uses TRBV9 and TRBJ2-1; possibly TRBD2 for D (6 bases). In germline, CDR1 is SGDLS, CDR2 YYNGEE. V lost 6 bases, J lost 0 bases, and 19 bases lay in between. This CDR3 spans 17 amino acids. The CDR3 protein is CASTIDSGGSSYNEQFF. DNA for the CDR3: TGTGCCAGCACGATCGATTCTGGGGGGAGCTCCTACAATGAGCAGTTCTTC.

This clonotype showed up just a few times. The CDR3: CASRGTSGSYEQYF. The CDR3 DNA reads TGTGCCAGCAGGGGGACTAGCGGGAGCTACGAGCAGTACTTC. V gene TRBV12-3 or TRBV12-4 combines with J gene TRBJ2-7, with 14 bases aligning to TRBD2. The CDR3 covers 14 residues. The V gene end was trimmed by 6 bases and the J gene end by 3 bases; junction bases not matched to a gene: 1.

J is TRBJ2-2 and V is TRBV28; 8 nucleotides agree with TRBD1. Per the germline V gene, CDR1 is MDHEN and CDR2 is SYDVKM. V was clipped by 5 bases and J by 6 bases; unmatched bases: 8. This CDR3 has 15 residues. As DNA, the CDR3 is TGTGCCAGCAGTGCCCTGACAGGGGCGGCCGGGGAGCTGTTTTTT. Protein product: CASSALTGAAGELFF.

The chain joins TRBV6-2 or TRBV6-3 to TRBJ1-5; a possible D gene is TRBD1 (5 bases). CDR3 length: 12 amino acids. V was pared by 1 base and J by 8 bases, with 6 bases between. Per germline, CDR1 MNHEY and CDR2 SVGEGT. CDR3 amino acids: CASSYLGEPQHF. The DNA for the CDR3 is TGTGCCAGCAGTTACTTGGGGGAGCCCCAGCATTTT.

The chain recombines TRBV6-1 with TRBJ2-3; weak D call: TRBD2 (7 bases). Germline assignment: CDR1 MNHNS and CDR2 SASEGT. Trimming shortened V by 6 bases and J by 4 bases, and 14 bases separated the two germline ends. The CDR3 is 14 residues long. The CDR3 region has the DNA TGTGCCAGCAGGGCCCGGGGGGCGGCAGATACGCAGTATTTT. Encoded protein: CASRARGAADTQYF.

V and J are TRBV29-1 and TRBJ2-1, with 7 positions matching TRBD1. Per the germline V gene, CDR1 is SQVTM and CDR2 is ANQGSEA. The junction had 1 base not matched to a gene; V was cut back by 1 base and J by 4 bases. The CDR3 is made up of 13 amino acids. DNA of the CDR3: TGCAGCGTTGAAGGGGACAGATACAATGAGCAGTTCTTC. Translation gives CSVEGDRYNEQFF.

This chain uses TRBV10-3 with TRBJ1-1; D is possibly TRBD1 (6 bases). The CDR3 runs to 12 residues. Between the trimmed V and J ends, which lost 6 bases and 5 bases, there was a span of 10 bases. The germline gives CDR1 ENHRY, CDR2 SYGVKD. The CDR3 DNA follows: TGTGCCATCAGAAACGACAGGACTGAAGCTTTCTTT. Its translation: CAIRNDRTEAFF.

This clonotype was found a few times. The chain combines TRBV12-3 or TRBV12-4 with TRBJ1-1; tentative D call: TRBD1 (6 bases). The CDR3 runs 12 residues. The CDR3 loop is CVLRRGSTEAFF. The CDR3 DNA reads as TGTGTCCTAAGAAGGGGGAGCACTGAAGCTTTCTTT.

This clonotype was detected only a few times. This chain connects TRBV28 to TRBJ1-6; a weak D match, TRBD1 (6 bases). V lost 7 bases and J 5 bases, leaving 21 bases between the germline ends. The length of the CDR3 is 17 residues. Germline V gene data show CDR1 as MDHEN and CDR2 as SYDVKM. Here the CDR3 reads CASTPGWPGEDNSPLHF. As DNA, the CDR3 is TGTGCCAGCACCCCAGGGTGGCCAGGGGAGGATAATTCACCCCTCCACTTT.

This clonotype was recorded a few times. The rearrangement links TRBV5-1 to TRBJ2-7; 10 bases fit TRBD2. Trimming removed 3 bases from V and 6 bases from J; junction bases left unmatched: 9. Germline CDR1 SGHRS, CDR2 YFSETQ. The CDR3 is made up of 15 amino acids. In nucleotides, the CDR3 is TGCGCCAGCAGCTCAGGACTAGCGGAACGGGGCGAGCAGTACTTC. Its translation: CASSSGLAERGEQYF.

The chain has TRBV6-2 or TRBV6-3 and TRBJ2-7; possibly TRBD1 or TRBD2 for D (5 bases each). From germline, CDR1 is MNHEY and CDR2 SVGEGT. V was trimmed by 4 bases and J by 2 bases, leaving 12 bases between them. This CDR3 region has 14 residues. CDR3 sequence (DNA): TGTGCCAGCAGTTTTGGGGACCTACCCTACGAGCAGTACTTC. This codes for CASSFGDLPYEQYF.

The rearrangement uses TRBV20-1 and TRBJ2-5, with D hard to call. The CDR3 extends over 13 amino acids. V was cut by 6 bases and J by 1 base, with 12 bases left in between. Germline loops: CDR1 DFQATT, CDR2 SNEGSKA (reference sequence). CDR3 nucleotides: TGCAGTGCCTACTTGCGATCCCAAGAGACCCAGTACTTC. Translation gives CSAYLRSQETQYF.

In this sample, this clonotype turned up a few times. The J gene is TRBJ2-1, the V gene TRBV20-1, with TRBD2 matching over 11 bases. Germline V CDR1 and CDR2: DFQATT, SNEGSKA (reference sequence). This CDR3 contains 16 residues. Losses at the gene ends were 6 bases for V and 9 bases for J; bases not matched to a gene: 16. DNA for the CDR3: TGCAGTGCCACAATCGTGGCCACTAGCGGGAGAGGTGAGCAGTTCTTC. It yields the protein CSATIVATSGRGEQFF.

In nucleotides, the CDR3 is TGCGCCAGCAGCTTGGCCGTGACAGGGCACCTCACAGATACGCAGTATTTT. Translated, it gives CASSLAVTGHLTDTQYF. This chain links TRBV5-1 with TRBJ2-3; 7 nucleotides align to TRBD1. This CDR3 spans 17 amino acids. J lost 2 bases, V lost 0 bases, and 9 bases had no gene match. Germline-derived CDR1 and CDR2 are SGHRS and YFSETQ.

The chain has TRBV6-2 or TRBV6-3 and TRBJ2-1, with 10 bases identical to TRBD2. Germline assignment: CDR1 MNHEY and CDR2 SVGEGT. Trimming at V came to 2 bases and at J to 6 bases, leaving 4 bases not matched to a gene. This CDR3 has 15 amino acids. CDR3 sequence (DNA): TGTGCCAGCAGTTACGGGGGACTAGCGACCAATGAGCAGTTCTTC. Translated, it gives CASSYGGLATNEQFF.

This clonotype was seen many times. Relative to the germline gene, one junction end is altered; a read error may explain this. V gene TRBV12-3 or TRBV12-4 combines with J gene TRBJ2-1; D unresolved. The CDR3 covers 11 residues. The CDR3 bases are TGTGCCAGCAGCTTAGGCAATGAGCAGTTCTTC. Residues: CASSLGNEQFF.

This clonotype has at least ten counts. The chain carries TRBV9 and TRBJ1-1; TRBD1 agrees at 8 bases. Germline V gene sequence: CDR1 SGDLS, CDR2 YYNGEE. The CDR3 covers 15 residues. With V trimmed by 0 bases and J by 5 bases, 6 bases remained unmatched. CDR3 sequence: CASSVEDRVGTEAFF. For the CDR3, the DNA is TGTGCCAGCAGCGTAGAGGACAGGGTAGGTACTGAAGCTTTCTTT.

The V and J genes are TRBV12-3 or TRBV12-4 and TRBJ2-1; possibly TRBD1 or TRBD2 for D (5 bases each). The CDR3 runs to 10 residues. Trimming removed 5 bases from V and 9 bases from J, with 5 bases in between. CDR3 bases: TGTGCCAGCAGTGGGGGTGAGCAGTTCTTC. Amino acids: CASSGGEQFF.